This TCR beta chain appears in the sequencing data of a study of blood T cell repertoires in COVID-19. Study-level background: Both acute and convalescent COVID-19 samples were obtained from the United States, Italy and Spain. T cells, B-cell-depleted T cells, or PBMCs provided the cDNA or gDNA that served as material.

This CDR3 is built from 14 residues. CDR1 is SGDLS and CDR2 is YYNGEE in the germline V gene. Trimming removed 0 bases at V and 4 bases at J, with 10 bases between. In the source study's methods: Researchers report that nucleated cell counts were estimated from reference gene primer amplification. Libraries were prepared by immunoSEQ multiplex PCR; TCRdb keeps only in-frame clonotypes and omits some of them. V, J and clone size reflect that table, while D and trimming were determined from the DNA. Among roughly 59,000 clones listed, approximately 80% were seen once. Sequences were obtained from peripheral blood. This rearrangement joins TRBV9 to TRBJ1-2; a possible D gene is TRBD1 (6 bases). The TCR comes from a woman aged 80 or over with acute or convalescent COVID-19. Here the CDR3 DNA reads TGTGCCAGCAGCGTAGCAGGGGTGAGCTATGGCTACACCTTC. Encoded protein: CASSVAGVSYGYTF.